This TCR beta chain was retrieved from a study of blood T cell repertoires in COVID-19. Study details: In each case, the material was cDNA or gDNA derived from T cells, B-cell-depleted T cells, or PBMCs.

Generated by immunoSEQ multiplex PCR, the TCRdb table keeps only in-frame clones and is missing some. The sample holds over 200,000 clones, about 88% seen once. This CDR3 spans 13 amino acids. Trimming cost V 7 bases and J 8 bases, with 14 bases left between them. Germline V gene data show CDR1 as LNHDA and CDR2 as SQIVND (reference sequence). The V call is TRBV19, the J call TRBJ1-4, with a weak D call TRBD1 (5 bases). The source material was peripheral blood. This receptor was obtained from a woman aged 40-49 years with acute or convalescent COVID-19. CDR3 protein: CASTPPGGEKLFF. DNA for the CDR3: TGTGCCAGTACCCCCCCGGGGGGGGAAAAACTGTTTTTT. Complete variable domain (other parts from reference TRBV19 and TRBJ1-4): DGGITQSPKYLFRKEGQNVTLSCEQNLNHDAMYWYRQDPGQGLRLIYYSQIVNDFQKGDIAEGYSVSREKKESFPLTVTSAQKNPTAFYLCASTPPGGEKLFFGSGTQLSVL.